This is a list of T cell receptor beta chains from one sample in a study of blood T cell repertoires in COVID-19. The repertoire was sequenced with immunoSEQ multiplex PCR; TCRdb's copy has only in-frame clones and lacks some. This sample has 62,000 or so clones; 80% to 90% occur once, and the top ten carry 2% to 2.5%. Material for sequencing was peripheral blood. These receptors originate from a human donor in a cohort sampled during active COVID-19. Each CDR3 is given with its conserved first and last residue.

TRBV5-4 CASSPSGRRNEQFF
TRBV28 CASSKYQVSF
TRBV11-2 CASSSYGRMGNEQFF
TRBV19 CASSMRSADRLFF
TRBV5-1 CASSLAGTRDTEQFF
TRBV19 CATSGQTRTTQYF
TRBV11-2 CASSLGGSSYEQYF
TRBV4-2 CASSQDGTSGSSYNEQFF
TRBV24-1 CATSDTDRSGELFF
TRBV27 CASSPALSQGIYGYTF
TRBV6-1 CASSEQDTPSYEQYF
TRBV21-1 CASSTWDRGKEQYF
TRBV28 CASRISSGGNSPLHF
TRBV5-1 CASSSEVNTDTQYF
TRBV7-6 CASSPPGLAYNEQFF
TRBV19 CASTSSRGGTGELFF
TRBV28 CASSLYPGQGNTEAFF
TRBV5-8 CASSLRGQPQHF
TRBV5-1 CASSRTHSTNEQFF
TRBV4-1 CASSREHGQGNTEAFF
TRBV5-1 CASSLASARGVVSPLHF
TRBV9 CASSVGTGLFQETQYF
TRBV9 CASSAVVGRVSSSGYTF
TRBV6-2/TRBV6-3 CASSDVFASGRAYNEQFF
TRBV29-1 CSVRKGANEQFF
TRBV4-1 CASSPFGQYF
TRBV6-6 CASSYSVQGNQPQHF
TRBV28 CASRFPGQLYGYTF
TRBV11-2 CASGREIGELFF
TRBV29-1 CSGWGGPPSTDTQYF
TRBV3-1/TRBV3-2 CASSAPGLANNEQFF
TRBV2 CASSAQEAGAGANVLTF
TRBV2 CASSPSSGSRGTGELFF
TRBV7-9 CASSAPSSGTGELFF
TRBV5-6 CASSLRSENEKLFF
TRBV12-2 CASRSGVGAGEKLFF
TRBV7-7 CASSKQQNTEAFF
TRBV14 CASSPSLQVNYGYTF
TRBV7-2 CASSLDGRLSEQFF
TRBV5-4 CASLSYGANVLTF
TRBV7-9 CASSFTGTANTEAFF
TRBV10-1 CASSPGQGLNSPLHF
TRBV28 CASSLLQGAGETQYF
TRBV30 CAWISPGTGGGSPLHF